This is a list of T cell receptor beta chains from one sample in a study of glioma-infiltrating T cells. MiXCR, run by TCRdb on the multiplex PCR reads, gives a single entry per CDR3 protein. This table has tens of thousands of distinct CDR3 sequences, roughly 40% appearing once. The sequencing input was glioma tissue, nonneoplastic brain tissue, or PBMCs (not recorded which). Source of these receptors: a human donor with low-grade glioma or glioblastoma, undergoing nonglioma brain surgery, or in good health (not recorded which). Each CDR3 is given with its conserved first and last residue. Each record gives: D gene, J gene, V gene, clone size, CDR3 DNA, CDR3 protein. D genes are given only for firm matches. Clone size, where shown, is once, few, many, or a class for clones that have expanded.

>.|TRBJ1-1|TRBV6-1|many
TGTGCCAGCAGTTACAGTATGAACACTGAAGCTTTCTTT
CASSYSMNTEAFF
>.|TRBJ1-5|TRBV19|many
TGTGCCAGTAGTATCCGAGGACAATCGAATCAGCCCCAGCATTTT
CASSIRGQSNQPQHF
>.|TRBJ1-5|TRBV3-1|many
TGTGCCAGCAGCCCTACACGGAATAGCAATCAGCCCCAGCATTTT
CASSPTRNSNQPQHF
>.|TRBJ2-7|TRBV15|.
TGTGCCACCAGCAGTCCTTGGGACACCGGGGGTGAGCAGTACTTC
CATSSPWDTGGEQYF
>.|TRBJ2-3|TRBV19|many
TGTGCCAGTAGTTCCGGTACGCAGTATTTT
CASSSGTQYF
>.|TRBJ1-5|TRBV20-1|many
TGCAGTGCTAGACTTCGTTCATGGGGGTCCGACCGCAATAGGGCCCAGCATTTT
CSARLRSWGSDRNRAQHF
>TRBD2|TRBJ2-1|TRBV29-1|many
TGCAGCGTTGGCAAGGGACTATACAATGAGCAGTTCTTC
CSVGKGLYNEQFF
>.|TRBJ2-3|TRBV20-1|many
TGCAGTGCCTCGGGACACGGAATCACAGATACGCAGTATTTT
CSASGHGITDTQYF
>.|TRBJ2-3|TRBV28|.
TGTGCCAGCCCCCCCTCAGGCGGGTGGGCCTCAGATACGCAGTATTTT
CASPPSGGWASDTQYF
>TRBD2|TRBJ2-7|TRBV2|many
TGTGCCAGCAGTGAGGGGCGGACTAGCGGGGTGACTCCCTACGAGCAGTACTTC
CASSEGRTSGVTPYEQYF
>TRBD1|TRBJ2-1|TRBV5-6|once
TGTGCCAGCAGCTTTGGGACAGGGGGTTACGAGCAGTTCTTC
CASSFGTGGYEQFF
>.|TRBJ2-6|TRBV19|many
TGTGCCAGCATCGACGGGCACTCTGGGGCCAACGTCCTGACTTTC
CASIDGHSGANVLTF
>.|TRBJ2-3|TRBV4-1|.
TGCGCCAGCACACTGAGGTCGGGGGCAGATACGCAGTCTTTT
CASTLRSGADTQSF
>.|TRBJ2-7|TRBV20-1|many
TGCAGTGCTGCGACGGGGCCTAACTACGAGCAGTACTTC
CSAATGPNYEQYF
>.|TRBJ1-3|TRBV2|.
TGTGTCAGCAGTGAATTTGGAAACACCATATATTTT
CVSSEFGNTIYF
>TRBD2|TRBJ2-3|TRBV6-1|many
TGTGCCAGCAGTGTCCAGATAGCGGGGGGTGGAGATACGCAGTATTTT
CASSVQIAGGGDTQYF
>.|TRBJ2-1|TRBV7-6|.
TGTGCCATCAGCCGTAGCTGGTCGAGCTCCTACAATGAGCAGTTCTTC
CAISRSWSSSYNEQFF
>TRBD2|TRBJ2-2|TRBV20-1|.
TGCAGTGCTCCGACTAGCGGGGGAGGAACCGGGGAGCTGTTTTTT
CSAPTSGGGTGELFF
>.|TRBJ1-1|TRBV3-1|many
TGTGCCAGCAGCCAAGATTGGGGCCGGGGGGAGACTGAAGCTTTCTTT
CASSQDWGRGETEAFF
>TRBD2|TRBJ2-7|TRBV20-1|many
TGCAGTGCTAGAGATAGCGGGAGAAGCTACGAGCAGTACTTC
CSARDSGRSYEQYF
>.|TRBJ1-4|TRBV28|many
TGTGCCAGCAGTTTAGCGGGGAAAGCAACTAATGAAAAACTGTTTTTT
CASSLAGKATNEKLFF
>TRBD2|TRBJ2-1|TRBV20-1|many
TGCAGTGCTAGCCCAGCGGGAGCGGACAATGAGCAGTTCTTC
CSASPAGADNEQFF
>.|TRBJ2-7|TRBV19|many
TGTGCCAGTAGTAGACAGATTACTTCCTACGAGCAGTACTTC
CASSRQITSYEQYF
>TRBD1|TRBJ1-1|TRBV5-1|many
TGCGCCAGCAGCTCGGGGACAGGGGGCTTTGTGAACACTGAAGCTTTCTTT
CASSSGTGGFVNTEAFF
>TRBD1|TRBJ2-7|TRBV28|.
TGTGCCGGCAGTTTGGACAGGCCGTGGAAATACGATCAGTACTTC
CAGSLDRPWKYDQYF
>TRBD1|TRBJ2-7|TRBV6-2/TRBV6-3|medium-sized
TGTGCCAGCGGGATCAGGGACAGGGGAACCTACGAGCAGTACTTC
CASGIRDRGTYEQYF
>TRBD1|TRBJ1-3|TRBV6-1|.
TGTGCCAGCAGGGCAGGACAGGGAGAAGGAAACACCATATATTTT
CASRAGQGEGNTIYF
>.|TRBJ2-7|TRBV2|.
TGTGCCAGCAGTGAAGTTGGCGGGTACAATGAGGAGTACTTC
CASSEVGGYNEEYF
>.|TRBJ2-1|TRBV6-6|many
TGTGCCAGCAGTTACGCGGGCGGTCCCTACAATGAGCAGTTCTTC
CASSYAGGPYNEQFF
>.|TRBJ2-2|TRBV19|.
TGTGCAAGTAGTATTGCAGGAGGCATCGGGGAGCTGTTTTTT
CASSIAGGIGELFF
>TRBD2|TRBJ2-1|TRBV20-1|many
TGCAGTGCTAGAGATCCCGGGACTAGACATGAGCAGTTCTTC
CSARDPGTRHEQFF
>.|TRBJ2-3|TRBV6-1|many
TGTGCCAGCAGTGCCACAAGATGGACAGCTGCGATAGGGCAGTATTTT
CASSATRWTAAIGQYF
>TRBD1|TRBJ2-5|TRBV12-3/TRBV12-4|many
TGTGCCAGCAGTTTAGCGGCTTCGGACAGGGGAACGAAGACCCAGTACTTC
CASSLAASDRGTKTQYF
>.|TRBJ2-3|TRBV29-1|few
TGCAGCGTTGAATATTCTAGCACAGATACGCAGTATTTT
CSVEYSSTDTQYF
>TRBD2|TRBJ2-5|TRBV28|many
TGTGCCAGCAGTTCTAGCGGGAGGATTGAGGAGACCCAGTACTTC
CASSSSGRIEETQYF
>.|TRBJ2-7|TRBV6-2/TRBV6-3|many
TGTGCCAGCAGGGGAAGTGAGCAGTACTTC
CASRGSEQYF
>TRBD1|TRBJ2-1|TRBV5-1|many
TGCGCCAGCAGCTTGTTTAAGGGGGCCACCCACAATGAGCAGTTCTTC
CASSLFKGATHNEQFF
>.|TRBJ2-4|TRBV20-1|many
TGCAGTGCTTGGACTGTAGCCAAAAACATTCAGTACTTC
CSAWTVAKNIQYF
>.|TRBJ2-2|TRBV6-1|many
TGTGCCAGCACACCAGGGCTGCCCGGGGAGCTGTTTTTT
CASTPGLPGELFF
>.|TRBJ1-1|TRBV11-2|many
TGTGCCAGCAGTCTAAAGGTCTGGGACGGTAACACTGAAGCTTTCTTT
CASSLKVWDGNTEAFF
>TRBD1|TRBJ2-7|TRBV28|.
TGTGCCAGCAAACGGTCCGGACAGGGCCACGAGCAGTACTTC
CASKRSGQGHEQYF
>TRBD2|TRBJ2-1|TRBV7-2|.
TGTGCCAGCAGCCCTAGCGGGAGGGCGGTCAATGAGCAGTTCTTC
CASSPSGRAVNEQFF
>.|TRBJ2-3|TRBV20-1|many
TGCAGTGCGTGGGACGGCACAGATACGCAGTATTTT
CSAWDGTDTQYF
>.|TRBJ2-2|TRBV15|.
TGTGCCACCAGCAAGCTAAGGTCCGCCGGTGAGCTGTTTTTT
CATSKLRSAGELFF
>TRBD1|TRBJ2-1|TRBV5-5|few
TGTGCCAGCAGCAGCCGAACCGGGACAGGGATCTATGAGCAGTTCTTC
CASSSRTGTGIYEQFF
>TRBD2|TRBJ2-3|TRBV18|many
TGTGCCAGCTCACCACCGACACTAGCGGGATCAGATACGCAGTATTTT
CASSPPTLAGSDTQYF
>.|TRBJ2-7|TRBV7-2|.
TGTGCCAGCAGATTAGCAGCACGGGCGACTTTCGAGCAGTACTTC
CASRLAARATFEQYF
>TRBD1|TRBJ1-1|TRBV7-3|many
TGTGCCAGCAGCAACAGGGGGGGAAGTACTGAAGCTTTCTTT
CASSNRGGSTEAFF
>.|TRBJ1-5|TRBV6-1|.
TGTTCCAGAAGTGAAGTGGGCGGTCAGAATCCGCCACAGCATTTT
CSRSEVGGQNPPQHF
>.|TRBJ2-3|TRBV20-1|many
TGCAGTGCTCCGGGGGAAGCCACCGCAGATACGCAGTATTTT
CSAPGEATADTQYF
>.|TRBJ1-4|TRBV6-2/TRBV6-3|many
TGTGCCAGCAGTTACGAAGGAAGAGGGGAAAAACTGTTTTTT
CASSYEGRGEKLFF
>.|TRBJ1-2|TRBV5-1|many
TGCGCCAGCAGCTCCGTGGACGGGACGGTTGGCTACACCTTC
CASSSVDGTVGYTF
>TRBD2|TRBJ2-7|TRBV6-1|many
TGTGCCAGCAGGGACCGGACTAGCGGTACCTACGAGCAGTACTTC
CASRDRTSGTYEQYF
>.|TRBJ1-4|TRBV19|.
TGTGCCAGTAGTATTGATTCGGCGCAGTCATCTGGAAAACTGCCTTTT
CASSIDSAQSSGKLPF
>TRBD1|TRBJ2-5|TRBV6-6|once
TGTGCCGGCAGCTCGACAGGGCCTGAGACCCAATACTTC
CAGSSTGPETQYF
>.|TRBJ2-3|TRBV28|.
TGTGCTAGCCCCCCCTCAGGCGGGGAGGCCTCAGATACGCAGTATTTT
CASPPSGGEASDTQYF
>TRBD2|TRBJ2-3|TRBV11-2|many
TGTGCCAGCAGCTTAGCAGCAGCGGGAGTGGCGAATACGCAGTATTTT
CASSLAAAGVANTQYF
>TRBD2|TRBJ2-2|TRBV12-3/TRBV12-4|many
TGTGCCAGCAGTCATGTTGGCGGGAGAAACACCGGGGAGCTGTTTTTT
CASSHVGGRNTGELFF
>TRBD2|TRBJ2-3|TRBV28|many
TGTGCCAGCAAGGAGCGGGGAGGGACAGATACGCAGTATTTT
CASKERGGTDTQYF